This T cell receptor beta chain emerged from a study of monozygotic twins with inflammatory bowel disease. Whole-study findings and limits: Researchers report that IBD patients shared fewer clonotypes with others than healthy twins, especially amid disease activity. Findings did not support one strong IBD-associated signal or clonotype.

Note on this clonotype: Its specificity is not known.

Each of TCRalpha and TCRbeta cDNA went through two nested PCRs, lasting 16 and 9 cycles. TCRdb re-called the 5' RACE reads and gives one entry per CDR3 protein, without DNA. The sample holds fewer than 550,000 distinct CDR3 sequences. The CDR3 runs to 16 residues. Germline loops: CDR1 SGHNT, CDR2 YYREEE (reference sequence). The material sequenced was blood. This chain uses TRBV5-4 with TRBJ2-7; TCRdb's D call, TRBD1, is unchecked because there is no DNA. This clonotype originated in a human donor with ulcerative colitis or Crohn's disease, or a healthy co-twin of an affected twin (not recorded which). The CDR3 spells CASSPGTGGTPYEQYF.